What follows is one TCR beta chain and its context. What it binds is not known. The repertoire was sequenced with immunoSEQ multiplex PCR; TCRdb's copy has only in-frame clones and lacks some. This repertoire shows under 200,000 clones, approximately 92% found once; its top ten account for over 1%. These data come from a study of T cell responses to AZD1222 COVID-19 vaccine. Study-wide context: Pooling was applied to second doses at about 4 or about 12 weeks. Regarding the study as a whole: All repertoire sampling was performed exclusively after the peak T cell response. Receipt of two AZD1222 doses was followed by a rise in Spike-specific TCR breadth and depth. Donors were mostly white British, more females; clonal diversity possibly underestimated.

CDR1 is SGHTS, CDR2 YDEGEE, per germline. This CDR3 region has 15 residues. Unmatched junction bases numbered 8, after V lost 3 bases and J lost 8 bases. The sequencing here drew on peripheral blood, taken on day 0 of AZD1222 vaccination. The origin of this receptor is an adult in good health. The V call is TRBV5-8, the J call TRBJ1-4, with 9 bases identical to TRBD1. CDR3 nucleotides: TGTGCCAGCAGCTCCGGGACAGGGATTGGGGAAAAACTGTTTTTT. Its protein is CASSSGTGIGEKLFF.